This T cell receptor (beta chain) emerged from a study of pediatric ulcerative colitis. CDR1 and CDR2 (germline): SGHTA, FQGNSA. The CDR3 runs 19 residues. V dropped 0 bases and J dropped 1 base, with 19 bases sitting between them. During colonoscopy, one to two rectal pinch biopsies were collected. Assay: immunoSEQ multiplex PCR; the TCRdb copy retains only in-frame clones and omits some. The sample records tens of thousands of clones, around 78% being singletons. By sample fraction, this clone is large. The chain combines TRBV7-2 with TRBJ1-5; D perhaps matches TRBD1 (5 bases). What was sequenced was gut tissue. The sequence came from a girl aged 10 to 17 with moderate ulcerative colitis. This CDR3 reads CASSLAGTGPLGSNQPQHF. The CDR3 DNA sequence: TGTGCCAGCAGCTTAGCGGGGACGGGTCCTTTAGGCAGCAATCAGCCCCAGCATTTT.